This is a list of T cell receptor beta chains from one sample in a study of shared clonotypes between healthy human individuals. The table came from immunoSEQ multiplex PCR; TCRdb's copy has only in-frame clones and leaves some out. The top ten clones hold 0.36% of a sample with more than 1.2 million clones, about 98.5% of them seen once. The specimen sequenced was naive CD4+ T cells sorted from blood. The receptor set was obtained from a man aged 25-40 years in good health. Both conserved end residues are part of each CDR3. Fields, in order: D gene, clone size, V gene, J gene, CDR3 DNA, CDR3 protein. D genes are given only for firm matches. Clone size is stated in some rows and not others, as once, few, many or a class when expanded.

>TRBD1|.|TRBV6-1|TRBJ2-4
TGTGCCAGCAGAGAGACAGGGTTAGGCATTCAGTACTTC
CASRETGLGIQYF
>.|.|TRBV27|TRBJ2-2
TGTGCCAGCAGTCTCCTACCGGGAACCGGGGAGCTGTTTTTT
CASSLLPGTGELFF
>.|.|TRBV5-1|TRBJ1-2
TGCGCCAGCAGCTTGATCGGGCAGAGCTATGGCTACACCTTC
CASSLIGQSYGYTF
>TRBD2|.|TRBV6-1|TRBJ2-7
TGTGCCAGCAGGAGGACTAGCGGGAGCGAGCAGTACTTC
CASRRTSGSEQYF
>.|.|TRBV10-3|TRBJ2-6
TGTGCCATCAGTGAAGGGAGAGGGTTCTCTGGGGCCAACGTCCTGACTTTC
CAISEGRGFSGANVLTF
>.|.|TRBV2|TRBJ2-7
TGTGCCAACCGGGACTCGTCCTACGAGCAGTACTTC
CANRDSSYEQYF
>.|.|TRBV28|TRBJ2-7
TGTGCCAGCAATGGAGCCGGATTGAGCTCCTACGAGCAGTACTTC
CASNGAGLSSYEQYF
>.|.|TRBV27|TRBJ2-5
TGTGCCAGCAGCCCGGGACGCGGGCGTCCCCTAAGTGAGACCCAGTACTTC
CASSPGRGRPLSETQYF
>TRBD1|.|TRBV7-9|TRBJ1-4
TGTGCCAGCAGCTTAGGACAGGGCTGGAATGAAAAACTGTTTTTT
CASSLGQGWNEKLFF
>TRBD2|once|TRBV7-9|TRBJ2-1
TGTGCCAGCAGCTTAGGGACTAGCGGGAGAGGCCATGAGCAGTTCTTC
CASSLGTSGRGHEQFF
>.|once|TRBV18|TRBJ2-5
TGTGCCAGCCAGCACAAGTACCAAGAGACCCAGTACTTC
CASQHKYQETQYF
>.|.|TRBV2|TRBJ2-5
TGTGCCAGCGAGACCGGGGGTAGGGGGACCCAGTACTTC
CASETGGRGTQYF
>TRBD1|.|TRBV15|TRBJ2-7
TGTGCCACCAGCAGAGGACAGGGGGACGAGCAGTACTTC
CATSRGQGDEQYF
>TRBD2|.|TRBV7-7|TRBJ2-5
TGTGCTAGCAGTCAACTAGCGGGAGATGAGACCCAGTACTTC
CASSQLAGDETQYF
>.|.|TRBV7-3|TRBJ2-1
TGTGCCAGCAGCCCGTCAGGGGCCAACTACAATGAGCAGTTCTTC
CASSPSGANYNEQFF
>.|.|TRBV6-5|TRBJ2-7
TGTGCCACCAAAGCAGGGGTCTACGAGCAGTACTTC
CATKAGVYEQYF
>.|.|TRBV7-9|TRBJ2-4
TGTGCCAGCAGTAGAGACAGAAACATTCAGTACTTC
CASSRDRNIQYF
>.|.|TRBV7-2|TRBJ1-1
TGTGCCAGCAGCCTAACTAGTTCTTGGGGGGGGGACACTGAAGCTTTCTTT
CASSLTSSWGGDTEAFF
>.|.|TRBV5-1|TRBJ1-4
TGCGCCAGCAGCTTGGGACAGAACAATGAAAAACTGTTTTTT
CASSLGQNNEKLFF
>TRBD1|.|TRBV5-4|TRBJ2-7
TGTGCCAGCAGCCCACGGGGACCGGGACAGGACGAGCAGTACTTC
CASSPRGPGQDEQYF
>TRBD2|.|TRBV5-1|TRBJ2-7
TGCGCCAGCAGCTTGGGACTAGCGGGTTTGAACGAGCAGTACTTC
CASSLGLAGLNEQYF
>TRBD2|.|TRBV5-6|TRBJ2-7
TGTGCCAGCAGCTACCGGACTAGCGGGAGGGCCTACGAGCAGTACTTC
CASSYRTSGRAYEQYF
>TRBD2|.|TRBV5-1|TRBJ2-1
TGCGCCAGCAGCCGCCAGATAGCGGGAGGCTACAATGAGCAGTTCTTC
CASSRQIAGGYNEQFF
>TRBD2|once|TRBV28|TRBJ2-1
TGTGCCACAACTAGCGGGAGCAATGAGCAGTTCTTC
CATTSGSNEQFF
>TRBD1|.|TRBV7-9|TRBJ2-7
TGTGCCAGCAGCGTAGGGACAGGATTGTGGAACGAGCAGTACTTC
CASSVGTGLWNEQYF
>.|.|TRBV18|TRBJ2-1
TGTGCCAGCTCACGGTCGGGACACAACTACAATGAGCAGTTCTTC
CASSRSGHNYNEQFF
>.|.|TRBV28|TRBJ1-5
TGTGCCAGCAGTTTTAGGGGTGATCAGCCCCAGCATTTT
CASSFRGDQPQHF
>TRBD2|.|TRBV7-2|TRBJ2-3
TGTGCCAGCAGCTTGGGACTAGCCCTCACAGATACGCAGTATTTT
CASSLGLALTDTQYF
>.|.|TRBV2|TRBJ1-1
TGTGCCAGCAGTGACAGCCGTAACACTGAAGCTTTCTTT
CASSDSRNTEAFF
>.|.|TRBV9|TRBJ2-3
TGTGCCAGCAGCCCTCAGCGGAGGCCTAGCACAGATACGCAGTATTTT
CASSPQRRPSTDTQYF
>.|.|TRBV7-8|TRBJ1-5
TGTGCCAGCAGCCTGGGGCGGGATAGCAATCAGCCCCAGCATTTT
CASSLGRDSNQPQHF
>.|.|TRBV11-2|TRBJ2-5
TGTGCCAGCAGCTTAGGGGTACAAGAGACCCAGTACTTC
CASSLGVQETQYF
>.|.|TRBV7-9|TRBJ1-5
TGTGCCAGCAGCTCCGCTATGACAGGAGGGGATTCCAATCAGCCCCAGCATTTT
CASSSAMTGGDSNQPQHF
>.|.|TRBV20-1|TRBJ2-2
TGCAGTGCTACCTCAACCGGGGAGCTGTTTTTT
CSATSTGELFF
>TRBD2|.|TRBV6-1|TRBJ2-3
TGTGCCAGCAGTGAAGGACTAGCAACAGATACGCAGTATTTT
CASSEGLATDTQYF
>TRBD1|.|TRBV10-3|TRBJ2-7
TGTGCCACAGAAAAGGACAGGACCTACGAGCAGTACTTC
CATEKDRTYEQYF
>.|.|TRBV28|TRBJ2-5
TGTGCCAGCAGCTCTTATAGGGGGGGAGTTGGGACCCAGTACTTC
CASSSYRGGVGTQYF
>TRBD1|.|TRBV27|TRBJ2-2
TGTGCCAGCAGTTTAGGGACAGCGAACACCGGGGAGCTGTTTTTT
CASSLGTANTGELFF
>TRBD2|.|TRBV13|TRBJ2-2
TGTGCCAGCCGTCTCCAAACTAGCGGCGGGACCGGGGAGCTGTTTTTT
CASRLQTSGGTGELFF
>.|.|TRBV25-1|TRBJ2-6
TGTGCCAGCAGTGATTTCAACGGGGCAGCATCTGGGGCCAACGTCCTGACTTTC
CASSDFNGAASGANVLTF
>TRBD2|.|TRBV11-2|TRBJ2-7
TGTGCCAGCAGCCCGGGACTAGCGGTTTACGAGCAGTACTTC
CASSPGLAVYEQYF
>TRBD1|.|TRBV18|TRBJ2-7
TGTGCCAGCTCACCACCGGGACAGGCCTCCCCCTACGAGCAGTACTTC
CASSPPGQASPYEQYF
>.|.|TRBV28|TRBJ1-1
TGTGCCAGCAGCCCCGGATCTAACATCCTAGGAGCTTTCTTT
CASSPGSNILGAFF
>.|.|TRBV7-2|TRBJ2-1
TGTGCCAGCAGCGGCCGGGACCCTCTCTCCTACAATGAGCAGTTCTTC
CASSGRDPLSYNEQFF
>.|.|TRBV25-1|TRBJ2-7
TGTGCCAGCAGTGATTCCGGGCAGAGCGAGCAGTACTTC
CASSDSGQSEQYF
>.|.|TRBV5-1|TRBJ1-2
TGCGCCAGCAGCTTCGACAGTTTCTATGGCTACACCTTC
CASSFDSFYGYTF
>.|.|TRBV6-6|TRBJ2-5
TGTGCCAGCAGTTTTGGCGAGACCCAGTACTTC
CASSFGETQYF
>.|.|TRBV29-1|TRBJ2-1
TGCAGCGCTGAATCTAGGGAGGATGAGCAGTTCTTC
CSAESREDEQFF
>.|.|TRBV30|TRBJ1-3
TGTGCCTGGAGTGTGTACGGGCGAAACACCATATATTTT
CAWSVYGRNTIYF
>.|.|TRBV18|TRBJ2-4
TGTGCCAGCTCACCACTCCCGACAGAAATAGCCAAAAACATTCAGTACTTC
CASSPLPTEIAKNIQYF